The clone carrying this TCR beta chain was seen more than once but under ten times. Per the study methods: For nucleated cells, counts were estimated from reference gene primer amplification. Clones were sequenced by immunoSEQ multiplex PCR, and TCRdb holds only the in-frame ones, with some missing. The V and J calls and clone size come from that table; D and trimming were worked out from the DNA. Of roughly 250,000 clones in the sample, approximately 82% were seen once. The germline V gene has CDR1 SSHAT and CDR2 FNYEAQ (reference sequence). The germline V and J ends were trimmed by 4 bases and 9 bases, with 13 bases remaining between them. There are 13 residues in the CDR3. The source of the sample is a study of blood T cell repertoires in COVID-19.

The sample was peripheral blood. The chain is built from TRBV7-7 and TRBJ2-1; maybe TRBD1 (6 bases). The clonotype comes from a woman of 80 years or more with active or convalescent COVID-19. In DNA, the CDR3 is TGTGCCAGCAGCTACAAACAGGGCGGTGAGCAGTTCTTC. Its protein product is CASSYKQGGEQFF.